This T cell receptor (beta chain) was profiled in a study of CD8+CD57+ T cells in acquired aplastic anemia. The CDR3 totals 14 residues. The V segment lost 6 bases and the J segment 7 bases; nucleotides outside the gene matches: 4. CDR3 and TCR beta VDJ profiling relied on a genomic DNA template. MiXCR was run by TCRdb on the reads, yielding one entry per CDR3 protein. The sample includes about 200,000 distinct CDR3 sequences, approximately 51% of them seen just once. Sequencing was done on patients that had shown CD8+CD57+ cell expansion by flow cytometry. This clonotype turned up a few times. What was sequenced was sorted CD4+, CD8+, or CD8+CD57+ T cells (not recorded which) from PBMCs. The chain is built from TRBV12-3 or TRBV12-4 and TRBJ1-4; 11 bases are shared with TRBD1. The sequence came from a human donor with aplastic anemia. The CDR3 coding sequence is TGTGCCAGCAGGTCCGGGACAGGGGGTGAAAAACTGTTTTTT. Translation gives CASRSGTGGEKLFF.